Detailed here is one T cell receptor beta chain. Its specificity is not known. Other DNA sequences in the same sample also yield this CDR3. The sample belongs to a study of shared clonotypes between healthy human individuals. Study as a whole: Each donor's CD8 memory used one plate, CD8 naive two, each CD4 subset three. Study results and caveats: Represented genetic and exposure-history diversity was restricted by having few donors.

CD45RO-negative, CCR7-positively selected cells formed the naive CD8 fraction, excluding terminally differentiated effector memory CD45RA+ cells. Recent acute infections and vaccinations were absent in the healthy HIV-negative adult donors. V was clipped by 0 bases and J by 3 bases, with 6 bases between them. This CDR3 comprises 13 residues. CDR1 is MNHEY and CDR2 is SVGAGI in the germline V gene. TCRdb's copy holds only in-frame clones and misses some; the assay was immunoSEQ multiplex PCR. The sample records under 1 million clones, 90% to 97% being singletons. The receptor was isolated from a man in his thirties or forties in good health. This chain uses TRBV6-5 with TRBJ2-7, with D possibly TRBD1 on 6 matching bases. Material: naive CD8+ T cells sorted from blood. The CDR3 coding sequence is TGTGCCAGCAGTTACTCACAGGGCTACGAGCAGTACTTC. This gives the protein CASSYSQGYEQYF.